These 31 T cell receptor beta chains were sequenced from one sample in a study of shared clonotypes between healthy human individuals. Sequencing was performed with immunoSEQ multiplex PCR; in TCRdb, only in-frame clones are kept and a portion is missing. Of millions of clones in the sample, 85% to 95% were seen once. Sequencing input: naive CD4+ T cells sorted from blood. As to subset: CD45RA+ positively selected. Source of these receptors: a young man in good health.

On this clone itself: The junction departs from the called germline gene at one end, perhaps through a read error. This chain connects TRBV7-7 to TRBJ2-3; 8 bases match TRBD1. Germline V gives CDR1 SSHAT, CDR2 FNYEAQ (reference sequence). The CDR3 length is 16 residues. CDR3 amino acids: CASSPGVDRAGDTQYF. CDR3 bases: TGTGCTAGCAGCCCCGGGGTGGACAGGGCCGGGGATACGCAGTATTTT.

This chain joins TRBV6-5 and TRBJ2-3; TRBD2 aligns across 9 bases. V lost 6 bases to trimming and J lost 1 base; unmatched junction nucleotides: 2. Germline lookup yields CDR1 MNHEY and CDR2 SVGAGI. The CDR3 contains 14 residues. CDR3 coding DNA: TGTGCCAGCAGCTTAGCGGGGGGCACAGATACGCAGTATTTT. Translating it yields CASSLAGGTDTQYF.

In its sample, this clone was seen once. This chain connects TRBV7-3 to TRBJ2-5; D gene ambiguous. Trimming pared 3 bases from V and 1 base from J, leaving 12 bases between. Germline V CDR1 and CDR2: SGHTA, FQGTGA. The CDR3 has 15 residues. Here the CDR3 reads CASSFTAGPQETQYF. The CDR3 DNA reads TGTGCCAGCAGCTTTACAGCCGGGCCCCAAGAGACCCAGTACTTC.

The chain combines TRBV6-5 with TRBJ2-1; D ambiguous. CDR3 length equals 13 residues. V lost 6 bases and J lost 3, with 9 bases in between. Looked up from germline, CDR1 is MNHEY and CDR2 is SVGAGI. The CDR3 sequence is CASSPTRYNEQFF. The CDR3 coding sequence is TGTGCCAGCAGCCCGACGCGCTACAATGAGCAGTTCTTC.

The rearrangement joins TRBV10-2 to TRBJ1-5, with D perhaps TRBD1 (5 bases). V was cut by 6 bases and J by 4 bases, with 10 bases left in between. The CDR3 spans 13 residues. Germline-derived CDR1 and CDR2 are WSHSY and SAAADI. The CDR3 loop reads CASRTDENQPQHF. The CDR3 nucleotides are TGCGCCAGCAGGACAGATGAGAATCAGCCCCAGCATTTT.

The chain has TRBV6-1 and TRBJ2-7; D gene ambiguous. The V gene's germline CDR1 is MNHNS and CDR2 SASEGT. CDR3 length: 12 residues. Between the trimmed V and J ends, which lost 2 bases and 6 bases, there was a span of 8 bases. The CDR3 DNA follows: TGTGCCAGCAGTGAATTGGTAGGCGAGCAGTACTTC. It is translated as CASSELVGEQYF.

The sample holds one count of this clone. The chain couples TRBV2 to TRBJ1-6; D remains unclear. V was pared by 4 bases and J by 7 bases, with 14 bases between. The CDR3 contains 15 residues. Germline lookup yields CDR1 SNHLY and CDR2 FYNNEI. CDR3 in amino acids: CASSVGPGQNSPLHF. CDR3 DNA sequence: TGTGCCAGCAGTGTGGGTCCAGGTCAAAATTCACCCCTCCACTTT. Filled out from reference TRBV2 and TRBJ1-6, the complete variable domain reads EPEVTQTPSHQVTQMGQEVILRCVPISNHLYFYWYRQILGQKVEFLVSFYNNEISEKSEIFDDQFSVERPDGSNFTLKIRSTKLEDSAMYFCASSVGPGQNSPLHFGNGTRLTVT.

The chain combines TRBV19 with TRBJ2-7, with a weak D call TRBD1 (7 bases). This CDR3 comprises 14 residues. Germline CDR1 is LNHDA and CDR2 is SQIVND (reference sequence). Trimming pared 8 bases from V and 0 bases from J, leaving 14 bases between. DNA of the CDR3: TGTGCCAGTTCCAGGGGGGTAAACTCCTACGAGCAGTACTTC. This gives the protein CASSRGVNSYEQYF.

V usage is TRBV6-1 and J usage is TRBJ1-4; 8 nucleotides agree with TRBD1. Germline V lookup: CDR1 MNHNS, CDR2 SASEGT. This CDR3 contains 15 residues. J gave up 5 bases and V 2 bases, and 4 bases lay outside the gene matches. This CDR3 is CASSEQGAKNEKLFF. For the CDR3, the DNA is TGTGCCAGCAGTGAACAGGGGGCCAAGAATGAAAAACTGTTTTTT.

The chain uses TRBV6-4 and TRBJ2-3; D unresolved. CDR1 and CDR2 from the germline V gene are MRHNA and SNTAGT. V dropped 5 bases and J dropped 6 bases, with 12 bases sitting between them. This CDR3 contains 13 residues. The CDR3 is CASSPELWDTQYF. CDR3 coding DNA: TGTGCCAGCAGTCCCGAGTTATGGGATACGCAGTATTTT.

About this clone itself: This same CDR3 is encoded by further DNA sequences in the sample. The rearrangement uses TRBV5-1 and TRBJ1-1, with unresolved D. Germline CDR1 and CDR2: SGHRS and YFSETQ. The CDR3 extends over 14 amino acids. Trimming stripped 0 bases from V and 1 base from J, with 7 bases between. The CDR3 protein is CASSLGQTNTEAFF. The CDR3 DNA is TGCGCCAGCAGCTTGGGGCAGACGAACACTGAAGCTTTCTTT.

A word on this clone: This same CDR3 is encoded by further DNA sequences in the sample. This chain links TRBV5-4 with TRBJ2-7; D not certain. The length of the CDR3 is 12 residues. Germline V gene lookup returns CDR1 SGHNT and CDR2 YYREEE (reference sequence). V lost 4 bases to trimming and J lost 1 base, with 6 bases between them. CDR3 nucleotides: TGTGCCAGCAGCGGGGTATCCTACGAGCAGTACTTC. Translating it yields CASSGVSYEQYF.

The chain couples TRBV4-1 to TRBJ2-7; D is undetermined. Trimming removed 3 bases from V and 3 bases from J, with 9 bases in between. Germline V gives CDR1 MGHRA, CDR2 YSYEKL. This CDR3 has 13 residues. In nucleotides, the CDR3 is TGCGCCAGCAGCCATTCGGGCAGCTACGAGCAGTACTTC. Its translation: CASSHSGSYEQYF.

V and J are TRBV11-2 and TRBJ2-7, with 8 positions matching TRBD1. The end of the DNA aligns better with TRBJ2-5, so the J call may be wrong. Germline V gives CDR1 SGHAT, CDR2 FQNNGV. This CDR3 contains 13 residues. The CDR3 loop is CASSFTGGETQYF. CDR3 nucleotide sequence: TGTGCCAGCAGCTTCACAGGGGGGGAGACCCAGTACTTC.

The genes are TRBV10-2 and TRBJ1-1, with 9 bases identical to TRBD1. Trimming at V came to 5 bases and at J to 2 bases, leaving 15 bases not matched to a gene. Germline V gene data show CDR1 as WSHSY and CDR2 as SAAADI. CDR3 length: 18 residues. The CDR3 bases are TGCGCCAGCAGTCCCGTGGCGGGACAGGGTCCCCCCAACACTGAAGCTTTCTTT. Its translation: CASSPVAGQGPPNTEAFF.

This clone was picked up one time. This chain links TRBV7-2 with TRBJ2-1; perhaps TRBD2 as D (6 bases). The CDR3 runs to 13 residues. V shed 4 bases and J shed 11 bases, with 15 bases lying between them. Germline V gene data show CDR1 as SGHTA and CDR2 as FQGNSA. Here the CDR3 reads CASSSRLEGKQFF. Here the CDR3 DNA reads TGTGCCAGCAGCTCCCGACTGGAGGGGAAGCAGTTCTTC.

The chain carries TRBV9 and TRBJ2-7, with 7 bases that match TRBD2. This CDR3 comprises 14 residues. With 0 bases clipped from V and 6 bases from J, the junction kept 6 bases outside the gene matches. Per the germline V gene, CDR1 is SGDLS and CDR2 is YYNGEE. CDR3 sequence reads: CASSVGDYTGEQYF. The CDR3 DNA reads as TGTGCCAGCAGCGTAGGGGACTATACAGGCGAGCAGTACTTC.

The chain employs TRBV28 and TRBJ1-5, with D possibly TRBD1 on 5 matching bases. The length of the CDR3 is 15 residues. V was shortened by 2 bases and J by 4 bases, with 12 bases between the two germline ends. Germline lookup yields CDR1 MDHEN and CDR2 SYDVKM. This CDR3 reads CASSLGRERNQPQHF. CDR3 coding DNA: TGTGCCAGCAGTTTAGGCAGGGAAAGGAATCAGCCCCAGCATTTT.

The genes are TRBV9 and TRBJ2-1, with 10 bases aligning to TRBD2. The CDR3 has 15 residues. CDR1 is SGDLS, CDR2 YYNGEE, per germline. After removal of 4 bases from V and 3 bases from J, the junction contained 4 bases not matched to a gene. Here the CDR3 reads CASSITSGNYNEQFF. The CDR3 DNA is TGTGCCAGCAGCATTACTAGCGGGAACTACAATGAGCAGTTCTTC.

This chain uses TRBV5-4 with TRBJ2-1, with D possibly matching TRBD2 (5 bases). The CDR3 runs to 15 residues. CDR1 SGHNT and CDR2 YYREEE come from the germline V gene (reference sequence). V was clipped by 0 bases and J by 6 bases, with 13 bases between them. In DNA form, the CDR3 reads TGTGCCAGCAGCTTGGCCTTAGGGAGCGGCAATGAGCAGTTCTTC. Its translation: CASSLALGSGNEQFF.

The chain links TRBV5-1 to TRBJ2-3; 12 bases agree with TRBD2. CDR1 SGHRS and CDR2 YFSETQ come from the germline V gene. The CDR3 length is 15 residues. With V trimmed by 4 bases and J by 6 bases, 6 bases remained unmatched. DNA of the CDR3: TGCGCCAGCAGCGGCACTAGCGGGGGGCCGGATACGCAGTATTTT. Amino acid sequence: CASSGTSGGPDTQYF.

V and J are TRBV28 and TRBJ1-2, with a weak D call TRBD1 (6 bases). Trimming removed 5 bases from V and 7 bases from J, with 20 bases in between. Germline CDR1 is MDHEN and CDR2 is SYDVKM. CDR3 length equals 15 residues. The CDR3 DNA reads TGTGCCAGCAGTCCCCGGACCCAGGGGTTTGGTGGCTACACCTTC. Encoded protein: CASSPRTQGFGGYTF.

V and J are TRBV28 and TRBJ2-7, with D possibly matching TRBD1 (6 bases). The germline gives CDR1 MDHEN, CDR2 SYDVKM. V dropped 7 bases and J dropped 4 bases, with 14 bases sitting between them. The CDR3 extends over 13 amino acids. In DNA form, the CDR3 reads TGTGCCAGCACCGGGACATTGGAATACGAGCAGTACTTC. Translation gives CASTGTLEYEQYF.

The chain uses TRBV5-1 and TRBJ1-1; D unresolved. Germline V gene sequence: CDR1 SGHRS, CDR2 YFSETQ. The CDR3 runs 14 residues. Trimming removed 4 bases from V and 0 bases from J, with 10 bases in between. The CDR3 DNA sequence: TGCGCCAGCAGCGGAAGGACGGTGAACACTGAAGCTTTCTTT. It codes for CASSGRTVNTEAFF.

The rearrangement joins TRBV10-3 to TRBJ1-1, with D tentatively TRBD1 (6 bases). With 4 bases removed from V and 4 bases from J, the gap between germline ends came to 13 bases. The CDR3 sequence is 14 residues long. In germline, CDR1 is ENHRY, CDR2 SYGVKD. In DNA, the CDR3 is TGTGCCATCAGTGGCAGGGGCTCGTCCACTGAAGCTTTCTTT. Amino acid sequence: CAISGRGSSTEAFF.

A note on this clone: Compared with germline, one end of the junction differs, possibly owing to a read error. V and J are TRBV29-1 and TRBJ2-5; D remains unclear. This CDR3 spans 12 amino acids. Germline lookup yields CDR1 SQVTM and CDR2 ANQGSEA. CDR3 sequence (DNA): TGCAGCGTTGAGGACGACCAAGCGACCCAGTACTTC. Protein product: CSVEDDQATQYF. The entire variable domain, with the rest obtained from reference TRBV29-1 and TRBJ2-5, is as follows: SAVISQKPSRDICQRGTSLTIQCQVDSQVTMMFWYRQQPGQSLTLIATANQGSEATYESGFVIDKFPISRPNLTFSTLTVSNMSPEDSSIYLCSVEDDQATQYFGPGTRLLVL.

The chain joins TRBV7-9 to TRBJ2-5; D possibly corresponds to TRBD1 (6 bases). Germline-derived CDR1 and CDR2 are SEHNR and FQNEAQ (reference sequence). The CDR3 runs 15 residues. Deletions cut 3 bases from V and 0 bases from J, with 11 bases between. This CDR3 reads CASSLDQGHQETQYF. The CDR3 coding sequence is TGTGCCAGCAGCTTGGATCAGGGGCACCAAGAGACCCAGTACTTC.

This clone appeared once. The rearrangement uses TRBV2 and TRBJ2-5; D might be TRBD1 (5 bases). With 6 bases removed from V and 4 bases from J, the gap between germline ends came to 21 bases. Germline loops: CDR1 SNHLY, CDR2 FYNNEI. The CDR3 is 16 residues long. DNA of the CDR3: TGTGCCAGCAGCAGGGATACAGGATTTCTACGAGAGACCCAGTACTTC. It yields the protein CASSRDTGFLRETQYF.

The chain has TRBV25-1 and TRBJ2-2, with D perhaps TRBD1 (6 bases). The germline V gene has CDR1 MGHDK and CDR2 SYGVNS. The CDR3 length is 17 residues. Between the trimmed V and J ends, which lost 9 bases and 6 bases, there was a span of 26 bases. CDR3 DNA: TGTGCCAGATGCCCAAACAAAAGGGGGAAACTTGCCGGGGAGCTGTTTTTT. This encodes CARCPNKRGKLAGELFF.

This rearrangement joins TRBV4-1 to TRBJ2-3, with D maybe TRBD2 (6 bases). The CDR3 is 12 amino acids. Germline V gene sequence: CDR1 MGHRA, CDR2 YSYEKL. The germline V and J ends were trimmed by 6 bases and 6 bases, with 10 bases remaining between them. The CDR3 DNA is TGCGCCAGCAGTCGGGACTGGGATACGCAGTATTTT. This sequence encodes CASSRDWDTQYF.

This clone was seen just once. The V and J genes are TRBV28 and TRBJ1-1; D call uncertain. Trimming pared 6 bases from V and 5 bases from J, leaving 16 bases between. Germline V gene lookup returns CDR1 MDHEN and CDR2 SYDVKM. This CDR3 has 14 amino acids. CDR3 region: CASRTPWRATEAFF. The CDR3 DNA follows: TGTGCCAGCAGGACCCCGTGGAGGGCAACTGAAGCTTTCTTT. Using reference TRBV28 and TRBJ1-1 for the parts outside the CDR3, the full variable domain is DVKVTQSSRYLVKRTGEKVFLECVQDMDHENMFWYRQDPGLGLRLIYFSYDVKMKEKGDIPEGYSVSREKKERFSLILESASTNQTSMYLCASRTPWRATEAFFGQGTRLTVV.